This entry is about one T cell receptor (beta chain). No cognate antigen has been identified for it. No quality values exist for individual bases; no much larger clone is one base distant. The immunoSEQ Assay, a bias-controlled multiplex PCR, was used to amplify TCRbeta CDR3 regions from genomic DNA. In the authors' own workflow: Nucleated cell counts per sample were estimated from amplification of reference gene primers within the assay. To quantify the absolute abundance of each unique TCRbeta CDR3 rearrangement, sequence reads were collapsed and filtered. Productive Simpson clonality was computed per sample as the square root of Simpson's diversity index over productive rearrangements. As stored in TCRdb, this immuneACCESS dataset retains in-frame rearrangements with V and J assigned. A fraction of the clones does not appear; measured against another copy, unresolved V genes explain less than half of the discrepancy, and the remainder lacks a known reason. The V and J calls and clone size were taken over from that table, and D and trimming were inferred from the DNA. Present in this sample are about 130,000 clones, 65% to 90% of which were seen just once. The top ten clones comprise 20% to 30% of the sample.

The collaborating institutions used their own protocols to collect whole blood in K2EDTA tubes. For TCRbeta analysis, collaborators shipped samples in one of three forms: frozen whole blood, isolated PBMCs, or DNA extracted from either of those sample types. The sample is drawn from a study of blood T cell repertoires in COVID-19 (TCRdb year 2020). For context, the study as a whole: The collaborator samples originated in the United States, Italy and Spain and spanned the acute and convalescent phases of COVID-19. The material from the prospective study consisted of cDNA or gDNA derived from T cells, B-cell-depleted T cells, or PBMCs. The dataset comprised deeply sampled blood TCRbeta repertoires from subjects exposed to, actively infected with, or recovered from COVID-19. A freely available public database, intended as a resource for researchers studying the immune response to SARS-CoV-2, is where the repertoires were released. Samples were obtained from the ongoing ImmuneRACE study (first 160 participants) and from 1,000 to 1,500 subjects provided by 6 global collaborators. Sample metadata almost always included a de-identified subject ID, COVID-19 status, age in years and sex. Where available, HLA class I and class II types were taken from metadata supplied by the sample provider and were not determined by assay-based typing.

Overall study results and their limits: The quantity of clinical and demographic metadata differed by source and by participant and was supplied without curation.

The receptor's source is a woman older than 75 with acute or convalescent COVID-19. Sequencing used peripheral blood.

CDR3 protein: CASSPSGAPNNEQFF. The nucleotide sequence reads TGTGCCAGCAGCCCATCCGGTGCCCCCAACAATGAGCAGTTCTTC. The chain joins TRBV3-1 (or the pseudogene TRBV3-2) to TRBJ2-1; confidence is insufficient to name the D gene. Trimming removed 4 bases from V and 5 bases from J, leaving 15 bases between the germline ends. CDR3 length: 15 amino acids, cysteine to phenylalanine. Only the CDR3 portion is preserved as DNA: 45 bases, with reading frame beginning at the first base. For CDR1 and CDR2, the germline V gene (reference sequence) lists LGHDT and YNNKEL.